The subject of this entry is one T cell receptor (beta chain). The sample holds one count of this clone. The antigen it binds to is not known. Base qualities were left out, and no much larger clone turns up one base away. The immunoSEQ Assay, a bias-controlled multiplex PCR, was used to amplify TCRbeta CDR3 regions from genomic DNA. The authors' pipeline ran thus. Within the assay, amplification of reference gene primers was used to estimate how many nucleated cells each sample contained. To quantify the absolute abundance of each unique TCRbeta CDR3 rearrangement, sequence reads were collapsed and filtered. For each sample, productive Simpson clonality was calculated as the square root of Simpson's diversity index across productive rearrangements. Here the immuneACCESS table is served through TCRdb, limited to in-frame sequences with V and J called. Missing clones are a known gap in these copies; in checked studies unresolved V genes cover under half, and the rest lacks a known reason. V and J calls and clone size are given by that table; D and trimming were obtained from the DNA. Recorded for this sample are about 15,000 clones; around nine tenths of them occurred a single time. The ten largest clonotypes hold roughly 4.7% of the sample.

CDR1 and CDR2 (LNHNV, YYDKDF) derive from the germline V gene (reference sequence). The trim is 6 bases for V and 4 bases for J, with a gap of 21 bases between the germline ends. The CDR3 runs 16 residues from the cysteine to the phenylalanine. The kept DNA is CDR3 alone, 48 bases in frame from the first base. The sample comes from a study of blood T cell repertoires in COVID-19 (dated by TCRdb to 2018 to 2021). For context, the study as a whole: Collaborator samples came from the United States, Italy and Spain and covered acute and convalescent phases of COVID-19. The repertoires were released in a freely available public database meant as a resource for research on the immune response to SARS-CoV-2. The material from the prospective study consisted of cDNA or gDNA derived from T cells, B-cell-depleted T cells, or PBMCs. Where HLA class I and class II types were available, the types were taken from metadata supplied by the sample provider, not from assay-based typing. A de-identified subject ID, COVID-19 status, age in years and sex were almost always included in the sample metadata. Samples came from the ongoing ImmuneRACE study (first 160 participants) plus 1,254 subjects from 6 global collaborators. Subjects who had been exposed to COVID-19, were actively infected with it, or had recovered from it provided the deeply sampled blood TCRbeta repertoires that made up the dataset. Paper-wide results and their limitations: The quantity of clinical and demographic metadata differed by source and by participant and was supplied without curation.

Whole blood was collected in K2EDTA tubes by collaborating institutions according to the institutions' own protocols. For TCRbeta analysis, collaborators shipped samples as frozen whole blood, isolated PBMCs, or DNA extracted from either of those sample types. Sequencing was carried out using peripheral blood. The receptor was derived from a man aged 55 to 70 with active COVID-19. Recombination joined TRBV15 with TRBJ1-2; TRBD1 is perhaps the D gene, given 6 matching bases. The DNA is as follows: TGTGCCACCAGACCTGAGGGGGGGGCGGCCCTCTATGGCTACACCTTC. This gives the protein CATRPEGGAALYGYTF.